The present entry profiles one TCR beta chain with its context. The antigen is not known. Per germline, CDR1 SEHNR and CDR2 FQNEAQ (reference sequence). V lost 0 bases and J 4 bases, leaving 18 bases between the germline ends. The CDR3 covers 17 residues. This specimen belongs to a study of vaccination and CD4 T cells after COVID-19. Study at large: Culture controls were given either a CEFX pool, an HIV-1 Nef pool, or no peptide.

Study results and caveats: The study found that a median about 88% of reactive clones in convalescent patients appeared only post-vaccination. The median SARS-CoV-2-reactive clonotype number increased from roughly 21 to 40, without statistical significance.

With the Oncomine TCR Beta short-read assay, DNA from cultured CD4+ T cells was sequenced. TCRdb analysed the PCR reads with MiXCR anew, one entry per CDR3 protein. The sample includes around 15,000 distinct CDR3 sequences, roughly 75% of them seen just once. The sample's treatment: roughly 11-day PBMC culture with coronavirus spike peptide pools or control peptides (ViraFEST assay). The V gene is TRBV7-9, the J gene TRBJ1-2, with a weak D call TRBD1 (6 bases). The receptor was derived from a human donor who received a COVID-19 vaccine. The material sequenced was CD4+ T cells from blood, cultured in vitro, taken after SARS-CoV-2 vaccination. CDR3 in amino acids: CASSLAPRGASGYGYTF. The DNA for the CDR3 is TGTGCCAGCAGCTTAGCGCCACGGGGGGCGTCTGGCTATGGCTACACCTTC. The full variable domain, completed using reference TRBV7-9 and TRBJ1-2, is DTGVSQNPRHKITKRGQNVTFRCDPISEHNRLYWYRQTLGQGPEFLTYFQNEAQLEKSRLLSDRFSAERPKGSFSTLEIQRTEQGDSAMYLCASSLAPRGASGYGYTFGSGTRLTVV.